This TCR beta chain was found in a study of technical replicates of blood from a handful of donors. The protocol was immunoSEQ multiplex PCR, while the TCRdb copy is restricted to in-frame clones and leaves out a portion. The data hold tens of thousands of clones, with approximately 90% observed a single time. The germline V gene has CDR1 SQVTM and CDR2 ANQGSEA. Trimming took 4 bases from V and 0 from J, leaving 12 bases between them. The CDR3 sequence is 14 residues long. V usage is TRBV29-1 and J usage is TRBJ2-5; D is perhaps TRBD1 (5 bases). Sequencing used PBMCs. This TCR came from a human donor in good health. Some clones in this sample may be carry-over from other donors' samples. CDR3 protein: CSVGGASYQETQYF. The CDR3 DNA follows: TGCAGCGTTGGTGGGGCATCGTACCAAGAGACCCAGTACTTC.